These 2 T cell receptor beta chains were sequenced from one sample in a study of tumour-infiltrating T cells in Burkitt lymphoma. Libraries were prepared by immunoSEQ multiplex PCR; TCRdb keeps only in-frame clonotypes and omits some of them. The sample has around 5,000 clones; 24% are singletons. What was sequenced was tumor tissue. The origin of the receptors is a human donor with diffuse large B-cell lymphoma.

This sequence joins TRBV30 and TRBJ1-1; no clear D gene. V was trimmed by 1 base and J by 6 bases, leaving 9 bases between them. The V gene's germline CDR1 is GTSNPN and CDR2 SVGIG (reference sequence). The CDR3 covers 12 residues. CDR3 loop: CAWSGGLAEAFF. CDR3 sequence (DNA): TGTGCCTGGAGTGGCGGGTTGGCTGAAGCTTTCTTT.

The gene calls are TRBV28 and TRBJ1-5; D is unclear. Trimming removed 0 bases at V and 4 bases at J, with 10 bases between. Germline V gene data show CDR1 as MDHEN and CDR2 as SYDVKM. The CDR3 length is 15 residues. The CDR3 DNA follows: TGTGCCAGCAGTTTATGGGACGAGTATAATCAGCCCCAGCATTTT. Translated: CASSLWDEYNQPQHF.